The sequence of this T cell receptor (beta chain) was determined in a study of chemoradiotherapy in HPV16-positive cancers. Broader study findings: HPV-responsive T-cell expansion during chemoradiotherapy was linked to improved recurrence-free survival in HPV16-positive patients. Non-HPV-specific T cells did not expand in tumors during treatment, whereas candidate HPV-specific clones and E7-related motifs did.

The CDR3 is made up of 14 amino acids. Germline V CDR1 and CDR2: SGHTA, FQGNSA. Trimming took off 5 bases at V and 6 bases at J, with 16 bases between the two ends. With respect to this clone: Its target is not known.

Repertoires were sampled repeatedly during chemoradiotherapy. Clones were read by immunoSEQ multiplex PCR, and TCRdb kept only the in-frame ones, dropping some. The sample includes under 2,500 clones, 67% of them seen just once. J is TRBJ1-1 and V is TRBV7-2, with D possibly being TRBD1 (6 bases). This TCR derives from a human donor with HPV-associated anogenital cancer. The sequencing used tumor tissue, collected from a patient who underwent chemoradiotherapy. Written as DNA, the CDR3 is TGTGCCAGCAGCCAAGGGCCGGGGGGCCCTGAAGCTTTCTTT. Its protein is CASSQGPGGPEAFF. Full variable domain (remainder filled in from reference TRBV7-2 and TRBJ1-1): GAGVSQSPSNKVTEKGKDVELRCDPISGHTALYWYRQSLGQGLEFLIYFQGNSAPDKSGLPSDRFSAERTGGSVSTLTIQRTQQEDSAVYLCASSQGPGGPEAFFGQGTRLTVV.